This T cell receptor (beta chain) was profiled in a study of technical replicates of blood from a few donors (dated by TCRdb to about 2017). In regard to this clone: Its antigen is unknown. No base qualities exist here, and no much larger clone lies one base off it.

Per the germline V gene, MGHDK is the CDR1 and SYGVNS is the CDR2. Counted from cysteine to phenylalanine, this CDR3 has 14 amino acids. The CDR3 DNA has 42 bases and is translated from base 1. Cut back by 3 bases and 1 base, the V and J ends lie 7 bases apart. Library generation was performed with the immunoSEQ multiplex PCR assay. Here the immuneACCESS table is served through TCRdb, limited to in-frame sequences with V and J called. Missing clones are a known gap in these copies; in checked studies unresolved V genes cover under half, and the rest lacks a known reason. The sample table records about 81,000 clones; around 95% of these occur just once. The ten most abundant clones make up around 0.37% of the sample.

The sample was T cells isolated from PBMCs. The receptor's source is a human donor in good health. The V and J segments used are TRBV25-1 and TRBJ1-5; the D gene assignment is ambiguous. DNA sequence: TGTGCCAGCAGTGACCCTAACAGCAATCAGCCCCAGCATTTT. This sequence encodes CASSDPNSNQPQHF.